The source of this TCR beta chain is a study of Ad26.COV2.S vaccination and SARS-CoV-2 variants. In germline, CDR1 is SGHNT, CDR2 YYREEE (reference sequence). V lost 4 bases and J lost 2; bases outside the gene matches: 6. The CDR3 extends over 14 amino acids. TCRdb's table, derived via immunoSEQ multiplex PCR, lists solely in-frame clones and lacks some. This table holds a few hundred thousand clones, roughly 90% found once. Regarding treatment: some 19 received Ad26.COV2.S at low or high dose, single or two shots; about 5 received placebo; per-sample allocation not given. Sampling was done on day 63 after the first vaccine or placebo injection.

This receptor was taken from a person between 18 and 60 years old who received the Ad26.COV2.S COVID-19 vaccine or a placebo. This sample comprised peripheral blood, obtained in a trial of Ad26.COV2.S vaccine versus placebo. The rearrangement links TRBV5-4 to TRBJ2-7; TRBD2 agrees at 7 bases. The CDR3 DNA sequence: TGTGCCAGCAGCACTATAGCGGGCCCCTACGAGCAGTACTTC. This translates into CASSTIAGPYEQYF.